Described below is a single T cell receptor (beta chain) sequence and its context. What antigen it recognizes has not been identified. It has no much larger one-base neighbor in the sample; base qualities were not kept. The immunoSEQ multiplex PCR assay was used to generate TCR libraries, with TCR-beta and/or TCR-alpha/delta assays applied to each sample. The amplified TCR libraries were sequenced on the Illumina high-throughput platform. On the authors' methods: Clustering and dimensionality reduction relied on pairwise TCRdist distances among GMM-specific receptors from T cells that were either sorted ex vivo or expanded in vitro. The score assigned to each clinical repertoire was mean NN-distance, meaning the average TCRdist to the nearest 10% of tetramer-positive reference sequences. GEM TCR motif frequency was calculated as the fraction of unique TCRs that matched known GEM sequences in V/J usage and CDR3 length. Linear discriminant analysis with leave-one-out cross-validation, implemented in scikit-learn, was used to classify active tuberculosis. As stored in TCRdb, this immuneACCESS dataset retains in-frame rearrangements with V and J assigned. A fraction of the clones does not appear; measured against another copy, unresolved V genes explain less than half of the discrepancy, and the remainder lacks a known reason. From that table come the V and J calls and clone size; the DNA was used to work out D and trimming. Present in this sample are fewer than 40,000 clones, 86% of which were seen just once. Clones ranked in the top ten supply 5.2% of the sample.

V gives up 0 bases and J gives up 3 bases, and the segment between their germline ends measures 13 bases. The CDR3, from cysteine to phenylalanine, totals 16 residues. Only CDR3 DNA is held: 48 bases, read in frame from base 1. The germline V gene (reference sequence) gives CDR1 as LNHDA and CDR2 as SQIVND. This entry is derived from a study of T cells in tuberculosis (dated by TCRdb to about 2018). Regarding the research as a whole: The study combined CD1B tetramers and high-throughput TCR immunosequencing to characterize T cells specific for the mycobacterial lipid antigen glucose monomycolate (GMM). With 9 to 11 people per group, a South African clinical cohort compared IGRA-negative adolescents, IGRA-positive adolescents with latent tuberculosis, and adults with active tuberculosis. PBMC from active tuberculosis patients were archived either before standard anti-tuberculosis treatment began or within 7 days of its start. The full study reports these points: Smaller mean NN-distances to GMM-specific TCRs were observed in active tuberculosis TCR-alpha repertoires than in IGRA-negative controls, suggesting clonal expansion of GMM-specific TCRs. Clinical samples were selected based on the availability of cryopreserved specimens, with adults included as active tuberculosis cases and adolescents included as controls. An accuracy of roughly 90% (AUROC about 0.91) was reached by a classifier using the diverse GMM-specific repertoire, compared with under 75% accuracy when GEM motif frequencies were used. The smaller NN-distances were partly driven by shorter CDR3-alpha lengths in active tuberculosis patients, and the difference for TCR-beta did not reach statistical significance.

What this sample's time point label stands for: new active TB diagnosis, blood taken before or within 7 days of starting treatment. Patients with active tuberculosis were defined as newly diagnosed, HIV-seronegative South African adults aged 18 years or older. Confirmation of active tuberculosis came from positive sputum smear microscopy and/or a positive M. tuberculosis culture. Immunosequencing was performed on unsorted cryopreserved PBMC and covered around 91,000 T cells per clinical donor on average. The source of this sequence is an adult with tuberculosis. The sample here was PBMCs, taken at tuberculosis diagnosis. The V and J genes are TRBV19 and TRBJ2-3, with the D gene too uncertain to name. For the CDR3, the sequence is CASSIDPSGFTDTQYF. The bases read TGTGCCAGTAGTATAGACCCTAGTGGGTTTACAGATACGCAGTATTTT.